Below, one TCR beta chain is given with its context. Its antigen is not known. The record originates from a study of shared clonotypes between healthy human individuals. Broader study findings: A small donor pool kept down the genetic and exposure-history diversity that was represented.

CDR1 and CDR2 (germline): SGHRS, YFSETQ. V dropped 4 bases and J dropped 0 bases, with 14 bases sitting between them. This CDR3 region has 16 residues. Original methodology: For the immunoSEQ data, sequences were junction-only without quality scores, so filtering differed. Repertoires were generated with immunoSEQ multiplex PCR, while TCRdb's copy carries only in-frame clones and drops some. V and J calls and clone size come straight from that table; D and trimming were deduced from the DNA. The sample has more than 450,000 clones; around 79% are singletons. The rearrangement joins TRBV5-1 to TRBJ1-5; TRBD1 is a possible D gene (6 bases). This clonotype originated in a woman aged 40 to 50 in good health. Some clones in this sample may be carry-over from other donors' samples. Specimen: PBMCs. The CDR3 sequence: CASSPTGQFSNQPQHF. The CDR3 DNA follows: TGCGCCAGCAGCCCGACAGGACAATTTAGCAATCAGCCCCAGCATTTT.